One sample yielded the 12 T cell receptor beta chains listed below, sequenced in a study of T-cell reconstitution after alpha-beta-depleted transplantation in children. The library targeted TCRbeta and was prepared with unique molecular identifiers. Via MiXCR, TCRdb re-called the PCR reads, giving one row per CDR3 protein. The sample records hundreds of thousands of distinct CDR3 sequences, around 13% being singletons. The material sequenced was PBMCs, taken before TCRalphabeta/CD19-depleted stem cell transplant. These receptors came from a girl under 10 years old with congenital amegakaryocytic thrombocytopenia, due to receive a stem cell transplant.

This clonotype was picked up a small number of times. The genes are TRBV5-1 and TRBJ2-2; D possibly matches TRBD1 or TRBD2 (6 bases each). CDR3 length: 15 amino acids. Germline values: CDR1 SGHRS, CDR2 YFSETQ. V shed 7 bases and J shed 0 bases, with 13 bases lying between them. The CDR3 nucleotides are TGCGCCAGCGAGGGGGGCAGCTCGAACACCGGGGAGCTGTTTTTT. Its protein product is CASEGGSSNTGELFF.

CDR3: CASSQSPGQGYGTQYF. In DNA form, the CDR3 reads TGTGCCAGCAGCCAAAGCCCTGGACAGGGGTACGGGACCCAGTACTTC. The gene calls are TRBV3-1 and TRBJ2-5, with 9 nucleotides matching TRBD1. The germline gives CDR1 LGHDT, CDR2 YNNKEL (reference sequence). The length of the CDR3 is 16 residues. The J segment lost 7 bases and the V segment lost 2 bases, leaving 11 bases of the junction unmatched.

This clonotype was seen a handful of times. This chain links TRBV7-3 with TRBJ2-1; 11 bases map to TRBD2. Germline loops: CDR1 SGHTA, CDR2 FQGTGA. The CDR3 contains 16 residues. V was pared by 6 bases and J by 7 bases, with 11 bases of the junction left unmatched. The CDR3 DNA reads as TGTGCCAGCAGGATTAGCGGGAGGGCCGCGGAGAATGAGCAGTTCTTC. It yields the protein CASRISGRAAENEQFF.

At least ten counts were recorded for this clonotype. CDR3 sequence (DNA): TGCAGTGCTAGCGGACAGGGGGCCTACGAGCAGTACTTC. Translation: CSASGQGAYEQYF. The rearrangement uses TRBV20-1 and TRBJ2-7; 10 positions agree with TRBD1. V shed 3 bases, J shed 2 bases, and the junction held 1 base outside the gene matches. There are 13 residues in the CDR3. Germline V CDR1 and CDR2: DFQATT, SNEGSKA (reference sequence).

The CDR3 nucleotides read TGTGCCATCAGGGCAGCGAACACTGAAGCTTTCTTT. As protein: CAIRAANTEAFF. This rearrangement joins TRBV10-3 to TRBJ1-1; D gene unclear. Germline V gene lookup returns CDR1 ENHRY and CDR2 SYGVKD. The length of the CDR3 is 12 residues. V was shortened by 6 bases and J by 1 base, with 6 bases between the two germline ends.

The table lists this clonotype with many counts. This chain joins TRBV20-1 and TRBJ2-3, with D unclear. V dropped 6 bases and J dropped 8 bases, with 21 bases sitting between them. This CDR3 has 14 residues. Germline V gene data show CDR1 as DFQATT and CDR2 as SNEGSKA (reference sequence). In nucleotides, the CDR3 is TGCAGTGCCCCGTTGTCAGGCCGGGTGGGTACGCAGTATTTT. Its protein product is CSAPLSGRVGTQYF.

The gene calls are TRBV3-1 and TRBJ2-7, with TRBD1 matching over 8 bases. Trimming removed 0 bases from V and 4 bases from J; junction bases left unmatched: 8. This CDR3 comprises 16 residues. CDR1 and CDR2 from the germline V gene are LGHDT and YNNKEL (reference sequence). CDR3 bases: TGTGCCAGCAGCCAAGAAAGTAGGACAGGGCTATACGAGCAGTACTTC. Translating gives CASSQESRTGLYEQYF.

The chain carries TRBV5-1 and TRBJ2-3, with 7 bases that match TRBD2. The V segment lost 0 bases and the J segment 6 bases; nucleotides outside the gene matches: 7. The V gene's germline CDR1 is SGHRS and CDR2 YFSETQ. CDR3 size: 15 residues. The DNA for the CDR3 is TGCGCCAGCAGCTTGGCCGGGACTACACAGGATACGCAGTATTTT. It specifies CASSLAGTTQDTQYF.

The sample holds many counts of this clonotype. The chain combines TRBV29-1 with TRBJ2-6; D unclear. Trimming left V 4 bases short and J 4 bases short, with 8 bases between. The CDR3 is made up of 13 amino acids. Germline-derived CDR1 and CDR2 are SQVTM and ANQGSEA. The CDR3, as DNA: TGCAGCGTTGTCGCAGCCGGGGCCAACGTCCTGACTTTC. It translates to CSVVAAGANVLTF. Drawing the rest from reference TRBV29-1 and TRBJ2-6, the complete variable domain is SAVISQKPSRDICQRGTSLTIQCQVDSQVTMMFWYRQQPGQSLTLIATANQGSEATYESGFVIDKFPISRPNLTFSTLTVSNMSPEDSSIYLCSVVAAGANVLTFGAGSRLTVL.

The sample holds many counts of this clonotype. For the CDR3, the DNA is TGTGCCAGCAGTCCCCTTTCTTCACCCCTCCACTTT. Translation gives CASSPLSSPLHF. The chain carries TRBV12-3 or TRBV12-4 and TRBJ1-6; D remains ambiguous. V was trimmed by 5 bases and J by 9 bases, leaving 8 bases between them. The CDR3 contains 12 residues.

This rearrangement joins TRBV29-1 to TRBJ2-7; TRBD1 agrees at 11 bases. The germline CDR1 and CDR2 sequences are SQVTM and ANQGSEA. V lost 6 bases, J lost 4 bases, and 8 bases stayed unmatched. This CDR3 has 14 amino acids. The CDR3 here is CSVETGTGGYEQYF. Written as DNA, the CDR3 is TGCAGCGTCGAAACCGGGACAGGGGGGTACGAGCAGTACTTC.

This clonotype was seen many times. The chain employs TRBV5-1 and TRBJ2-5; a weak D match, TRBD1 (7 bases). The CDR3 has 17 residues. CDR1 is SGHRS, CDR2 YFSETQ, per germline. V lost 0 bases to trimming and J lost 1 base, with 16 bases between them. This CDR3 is CASSLVGGLLAQETQYF. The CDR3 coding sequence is TGCGCCAGCAGCTTGGTAGGGGGCCTACTAGCCCAAGAGACCCAGTACTTC.